This T cell receptor (beta chain) was captured in a study of OX40 agonist ivuxolimab in advanced cancers. Study information: Head and neck, renal cell, melanoma or hepatocellular carcinoma were the cancers that dose-escalation patients had.

TCRdb keeps only in-frame clones here, not all; method: immunoSEQ multiplex PCR. The data hold about 61,000 clones, with 91% observed a single time. Baseline, cycle 4 day 1, and cycle 7 day 1 were the blood sampling points. Study findings and constraints: At 0.1 to 3.0 mg/kg and by week 6, CD4+ and CD8+ T cells in the blood had expanded clonally.

On this clone itself: No antigen is known for it.

The CDR3 totals 16 residues. The ends were cut back, 0 bases at V and 8 bases at J, with 18 bases in the middle. Germline CDR1 reads SGHDT; CDR2 reads YYEEEE. This TCR derives from an adult with an advanced solid tumor such as melanoma, head and neck, liver or kidney cancer. The source material was CD4+ or CD8+ T cells sorted from blood, sampled in a trial of the OX40 agonist ivuxolimab. This chain uses TRBV5-6 with TRBJ2-1; D might be TRBD1 (6 bases). CDR3 amino acids: CASSLAAQGPADEQFF. CDR3 nucleotides: TGTGCCAGCAGCTTGGCCGCCCAGGGGCCAGCCGATGAGCAGTTCTTC. The entire variable domain, with the rest obtained from reference TRBV5-6 and TRBJ2-1, is as follows: DAGVTQSPTHLIKTRGQQVTLRCSPKSGHDTVSWYQQALGQGPQFIFQYYEEEERQRGNFPDRFSGHQFPNYSSELNVNALLLGDSALYLCASSLAAQGPADEQFFGPGTRLTVL.